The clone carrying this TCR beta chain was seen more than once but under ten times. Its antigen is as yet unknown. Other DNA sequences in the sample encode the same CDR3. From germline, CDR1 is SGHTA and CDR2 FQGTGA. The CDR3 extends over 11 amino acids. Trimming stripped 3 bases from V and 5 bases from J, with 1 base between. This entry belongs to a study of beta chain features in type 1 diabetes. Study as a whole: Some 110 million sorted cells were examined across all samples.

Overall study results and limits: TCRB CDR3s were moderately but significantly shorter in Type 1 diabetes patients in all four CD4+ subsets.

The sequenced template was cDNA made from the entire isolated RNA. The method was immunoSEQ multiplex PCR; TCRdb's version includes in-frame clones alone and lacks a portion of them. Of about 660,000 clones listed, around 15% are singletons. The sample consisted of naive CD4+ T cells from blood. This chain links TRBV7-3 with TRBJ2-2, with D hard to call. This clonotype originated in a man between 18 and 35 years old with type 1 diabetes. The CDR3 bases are TGTGCCAGCAGCTTGACCGGGGAGCTGTTTTTT. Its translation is CASSLTGELFF.